Following are 5 T cell receptor beta chains from one sample sequenced in a study of T cells expressing NK-cell markers. TCRdb re-called the 5' RACE reads; one entry per CDR3 protein, DNA not given. This table holds some 440,000 distinct CDR3 sequences. The sample comprised blood T cells: a sorted CD56 or NKG2C T cell subset, CD4+ or CD8+ T cells, or bulk PBMC T cells (not recorded which). These receptor sequences come from a woman between 45 and 65 years old in good health.

This rearrangement joins TRBV21-1 to TRBJ2-4. TRBV21-1 is a recognized pseudogene. This CDR3 spans 13 amino acids. This chain's CDR3 is CASSRLARNIQYF.

The genes are TRBV24-1 and TRBJ2-3; TCRdb picks TRBD2, but there is no DNA to check that call. CDR1 and CDR2 from the germline V gene are KGHDR and SFDVKD. CDR3 length: 19 residues. This CDR3 is CATSEETGLAGDWTDTQYF.

The V call is TRBV2, the J call TRBJ2-1; without DNA, the TCRdb call of TRBD2 cannot be checked. This CDR3 has 18 residues. Per germline, CDR1 SNHLY and CDR2 FYNNEI. The CDR3 spells CASSDRAGLAGVNNEQFF.

V is TRBV6-5 and J is TRBJ1-4; TCRdb picks TRBD1, but there is no DNA to check that call. This CDR3 is 16 amino acids long. Germline CDR1 is MNHEY and CDR2 is SVGAGI. The CDR3 spells CASSFDTGGNIEKLFF.

The genes are TRBV20-1 and TRBJ2-7; TCRdb's D call of TRBD1 is untestable without DNA. Germline V gene data show CDR1 as DFQATT and CDR2 as SNEGSKA (reference sequence). CDR3 length equals 14 residues. CDR3 protein: CSATPAGTSYEQYF.